This is a list of T cell receptor beta chains from one sample in a study of blood T cells in healthy people across ages. A single record per CDR3 protein comes from TCRdb applying MiXCR to the 5' RACE reads. The sample consists of some 1.7 million distinct CDR3 sequences, roughly 27% of them appearing once. The sample consisted of blood. These TCRs come from a young woman in good health. Both conserved end residues are part of each CDR3. The D gene is left open where the match is weak. Size is omitted from some rows. Given values are once, few, many or a class for expanded clones.

D	V	length	size	J	DNA	CDR3
.	TRBV12-3/TRBV12-4	14	.	TRBJ2-7	TGTGTCAGCAGTTTAGGGTACGGAAGCTACGAGCAGTACTTC	CVSSLGYGSYEQYF
TRBD2	TRBV20-1	17	few	TRBJ2-1	TGCAGTGCTAGTGGACTACTAGCGGGAGACGTTTACAATGAGCAGTTCTTC	CSASGLLAGDVYNEQFF
TRBD2	TRBV20-1	14	.	TRBJ2-1	TGCAGTGGGGGACTAGCGGGGCAATACAATGAGCAGTTCTTC	CSGGLAGQYNEQFF
.	TRBV20-1	14	.	TRBJ1-2	TGCAGTGCTATAAGATTGGGCAGGGATTATGGCTACACCTTC	CSAIRLGRDYGYTF
TRBD1	TRBV20-1	13	.	TRBJ1-1	TGCAGTGCTAGCGCCCGACAGGGGGCCGGAGCTTTCTTT	CSASARQGAGAFF
.	TRBV29-1	13	.	TRBJ1-5	TGCAGCGTCGCCCGAACCCCAGCGGAGCCCCAGCATTTT	CSVARTPAEPQHF
TRBD2	TRBV6-2/TRBV6-3	17	.	TRBJ2-7	TGTACCAGCAGTTACCGTTTAGCGGGAGGCAGCTCCTACGAGCAGTACTTC	CTSSYRLAGGSSYEQYF
TRBD1	TRBV12-3/TRBV12-4	11	many	TRBJ1-2	TGTGCCAGCAGAAACAGGGGCGGCTACACCTTC	CASRNRGGYTF
.	TRBV6-6	15	.	TRBJ1-1	TGTGCCAGCAGTTACTCGCAGGGACGGGGCACTGAAGCTTTCTTT	CASSYSQGRGTEAFF
.	TRBV7-3	15	many	TRBJ2-4	TGTGCCAGCAGCCCAGAGTACGGGAGACGGGACATTCAGTACTTC	CASSPEYGRRDIQYF
.	TRBV5-5	14	.	TRBJ1-1	TGTGCCAGCAGCTTGGACTGGTGGGGCACTGAAGCTTTCTTT	CASSLDWWGTEAFF
TRBD2	TRBV4-1	15	.	TRBJ2-5	TGCGCCAGCACTAACAGACTAGCGGGGGGTCAGACCCAGTACTTC	CASTNRLAGGQTQYF
.	TRBV5-4	15	few	TRBJ2-3	TGTGCCAGCAGCCCGACCGGGGAGGGCACAGATACGCAGTATTTT	CASSPTGEGTDTQYF
.	TRBV12-3/TRBV12-4	15	.	TRBJ1-1	TGTGCCAGCAGTCCCCGGACAGTTACGAACACTGAAGCTTTCTTT	CASSPRTVTNTEAFF
.	TRBV19	15	.	TRBJ2-5	TGTGCCAGTAGTATAAGATGGGCAGGGCAAGAGACCCAGTACTTC	CASSIRWAGQETQYF
TRBD1	TRBV5-1	16	.	TRBJ1-1	TGCACCAGCAGCCTGCCGGGGGGACAGGCGAACACTGAAGCTTTCTTT	CTSSLPGGQANTEAFF
.	TRBV7-2	14	.	TRBJ1-1	TGTGCCAGCAGTAGAGGGGGAAGATACACTGAAGCTTTCTTT	CASSRGGRYTEAFF
.	TRBV5-5	14	.	TRBJ2-1	TGTGCCAGCAGCGACGGACGGCTATACAATGAGCAGTTCTTC	CASSDGRLYNEQFF
.	TRBV7-8	15	few	TRBJ2-7	TGTGCCAGCAGCTTGCTCCCCCGGGCCTGTTACGAGCAGTACTTC	CASSLLPRACYEQYF
.	TRBV5-1	16	.	TRBJ1-1	TGCGCCAGCAGCTTGGTGGGACTAGGAATGGGCACTGAAGCTTTCTTT	CASSLVGLGMGTEAFF
TRBD2	TRBV13	13	.	TRBJ2-7	TGTGCCAGCAGCAGTGGGACTAGTGGCGAGCAGTACTTC	CASSSGTSGEQYF
.	TRBV7-2	15	many	TRBJ1-2	TGTGCCAGCAGCTTAATGGGCAAACGGAACTATGGCTACACCTTC	CASSLMGKRNYGYTF
TRBD2	TRBV20-1	13	.	TRBJ2-3	TGCAGCCCCATAGCGGGTTCCGCAGATACGCAGTATTTT	CSPIAGSADTQYF
TRBD1	TRBV7-9	16	few	TRBJ2-7	TGTGCCAGCAGCTTAAGCGGGACAGGGGGTATTTACGAGCAGTACTTC	CASSLSGTGGIYEQYF
TRBD1	TRBV27	13	few	TRBJ2-7	TGTGCCAGCAGAACGACAGGGGAGTACGAGCAGTACTTC	CASRTTGEYEQYF
.	TRBV29-1	13	few	TRBJ1-2	TGCAGCGTTGGGGCCGACACACGTCTGGGCTACACCTTC	CSVGADTRLGYTF
.	TRBV10-3	14	.	TRBJ1-1	TGTGCCATCAGTGTTGAGGGGGTGCGCACTGAGGCTTTCTTT	CAISVEGVRTEAFF
.	TRBV6-2/TRBV6-3	15	few	TRBJ2-6	TGTGCCAGCAGGGGACCGATATCTGGGGCCAACGTCCTGACTTTC	CASRGPISGANVLTF
.	TRBV7-9	14	few	TRBJ2-7	TGTGCCAGCAGCGTTCCGGGGAATCGGGAGACTCAGTACTTC	CASSVPGNRETQYF
TRBD2	TRBV27	17	.	TRBJ2-7	TGTGCCAGCAGTTTCCAAAAACACGGGGGGATTTGTGCCGAGCAGTACTTC	CASSFQKHGGICAEQYF
.	TRBV6-4	13	many	TRBJ2-1	TGTGCCAGCAGCTGGACGGGAGTAGGTGAGCAGTTCTTC	CASSWTGVGEQFF
.	TRBV7-9	13	few	TRBJ2-2	TGTGCCAGCACCTGGTTATACACCGGGGAGCTGTTTTTT	CASTWLYTGELFF
.	TRBV30	13	.	TRBJ1-2	TGTGCCTGGAGTGTTGGTCGGACCTATGGCTACACCTTC	CAWSVGRTYGYTF
TRBD1	TRBV2	15	.	TRBJ2-7	TGTGCCAGCAGGACCGGGACAGGGGGAACCTACGAGCAGTACTTC	CASRTGTGGTYEQYF
TRBD2	TRBV20-1	15	many	TRBJ2-3	TGCAGTGCTAGGCTAGCGGGACGCAGCACAGATACGCAGTATTTT	CSARLAGRSTDTQYF